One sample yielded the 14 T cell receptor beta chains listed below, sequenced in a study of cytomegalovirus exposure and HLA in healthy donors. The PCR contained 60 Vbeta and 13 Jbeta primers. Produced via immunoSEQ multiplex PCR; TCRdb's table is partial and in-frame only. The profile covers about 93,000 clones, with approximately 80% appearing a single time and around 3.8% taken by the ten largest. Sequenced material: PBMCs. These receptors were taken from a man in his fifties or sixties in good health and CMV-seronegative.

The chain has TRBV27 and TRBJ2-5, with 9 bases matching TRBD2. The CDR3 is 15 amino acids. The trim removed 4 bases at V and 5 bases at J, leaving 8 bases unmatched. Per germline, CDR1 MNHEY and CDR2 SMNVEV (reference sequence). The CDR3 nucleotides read TGTGCCAGCAGTTCTCTGGGCGGGAGGGGTGAGACCCAGTACTTC. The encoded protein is CASSSLGGRGETQYF.

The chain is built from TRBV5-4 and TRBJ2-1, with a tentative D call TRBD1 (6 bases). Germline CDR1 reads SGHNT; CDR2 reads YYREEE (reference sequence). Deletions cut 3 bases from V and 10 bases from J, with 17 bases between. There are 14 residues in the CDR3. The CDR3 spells CASSYPTGRPEQFF. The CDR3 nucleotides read TGTGCCAGCAGCTACCCGACAGGTAGACCGGAGCAGTTCTTC.

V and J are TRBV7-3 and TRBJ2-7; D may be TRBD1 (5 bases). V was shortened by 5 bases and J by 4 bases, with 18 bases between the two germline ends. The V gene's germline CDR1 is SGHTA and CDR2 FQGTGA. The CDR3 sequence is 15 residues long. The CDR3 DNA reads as TGTGCCAGCAGCCCTGACGGTGGGGCAGGGTACGAGCAGTACTTC. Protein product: CASSPDGGAGYEQYF.

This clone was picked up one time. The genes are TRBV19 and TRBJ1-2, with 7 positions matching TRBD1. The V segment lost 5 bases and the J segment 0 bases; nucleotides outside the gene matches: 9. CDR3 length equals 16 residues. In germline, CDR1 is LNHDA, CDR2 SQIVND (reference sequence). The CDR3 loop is CASSGTALVANYGYTF. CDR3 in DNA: TGTGCCAGTAGTGGGACAGCCCTTGTGGCTAACTATGGCTACACCTTC.

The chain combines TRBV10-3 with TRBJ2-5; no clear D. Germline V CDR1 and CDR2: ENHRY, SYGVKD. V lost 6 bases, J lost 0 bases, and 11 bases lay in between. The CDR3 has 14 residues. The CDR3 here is CAISAVEYQETQYF. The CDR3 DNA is TGTGCCATCAGCGCCGTCGAGTACCAAGAGACCCAGTACTTC.

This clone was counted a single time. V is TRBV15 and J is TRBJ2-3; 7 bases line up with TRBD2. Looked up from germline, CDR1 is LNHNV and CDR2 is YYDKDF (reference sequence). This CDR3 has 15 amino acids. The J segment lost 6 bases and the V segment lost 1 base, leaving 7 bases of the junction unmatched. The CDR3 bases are TGTGCCACCAGCAGAGGCGCGGGACTATCGGATACGCAGTATTTT. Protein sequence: CATSRGAGLSDTQYF.

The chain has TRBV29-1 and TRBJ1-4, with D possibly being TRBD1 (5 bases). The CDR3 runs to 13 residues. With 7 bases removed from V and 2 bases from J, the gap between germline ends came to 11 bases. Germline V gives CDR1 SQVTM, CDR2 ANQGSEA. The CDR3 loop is CSAGGGTNEKLFF. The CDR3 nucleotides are TGCAGCGCGGGCGGGGGGACTAATGAAAAACTGTTTTTT.

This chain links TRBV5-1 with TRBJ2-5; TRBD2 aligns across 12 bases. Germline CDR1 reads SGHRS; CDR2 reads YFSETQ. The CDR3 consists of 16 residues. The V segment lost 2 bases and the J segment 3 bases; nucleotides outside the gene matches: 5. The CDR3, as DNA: TGCGCCAGCAGCTTACTAGCGGGAGGCGGGGAAGAGACCCAGTACTTC. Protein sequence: CASSLLAGGGEETQYF.

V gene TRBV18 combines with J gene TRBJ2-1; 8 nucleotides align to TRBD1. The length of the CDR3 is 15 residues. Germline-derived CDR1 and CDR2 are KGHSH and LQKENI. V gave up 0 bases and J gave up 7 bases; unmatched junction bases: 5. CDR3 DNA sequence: TGTGCCAGCTCACCACCGCAGGGGGCGAGGAATGAGCAGTTCTTC. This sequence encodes CASSPPQGARNEQFF.

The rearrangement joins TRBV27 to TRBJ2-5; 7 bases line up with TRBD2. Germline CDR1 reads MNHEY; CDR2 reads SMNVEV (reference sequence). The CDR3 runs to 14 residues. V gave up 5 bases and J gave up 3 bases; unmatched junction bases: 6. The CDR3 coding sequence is TGTGCCAGCAGTCCTCTAGCGGTTAAAGAGACCCAGTACTTC. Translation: CASSPLAVKETQYF.

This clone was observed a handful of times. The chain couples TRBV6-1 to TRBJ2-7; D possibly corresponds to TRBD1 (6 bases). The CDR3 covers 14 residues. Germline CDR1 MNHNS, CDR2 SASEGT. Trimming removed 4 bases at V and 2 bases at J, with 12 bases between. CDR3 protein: CASSGGQTTYEQYF. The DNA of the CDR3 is TGTGCCAGCAGTGGGGGGCAAACCACCTACGAGCAGTACTTC.

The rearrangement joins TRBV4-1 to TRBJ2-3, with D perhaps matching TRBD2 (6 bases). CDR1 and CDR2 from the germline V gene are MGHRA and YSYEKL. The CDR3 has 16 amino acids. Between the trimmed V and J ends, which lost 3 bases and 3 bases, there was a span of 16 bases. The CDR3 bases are TGCGCCAGCAGCCAGAGACCGACTAGACTAACAGATACGCAGTATTTT. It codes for CASSQRPTRLTDTQYF.

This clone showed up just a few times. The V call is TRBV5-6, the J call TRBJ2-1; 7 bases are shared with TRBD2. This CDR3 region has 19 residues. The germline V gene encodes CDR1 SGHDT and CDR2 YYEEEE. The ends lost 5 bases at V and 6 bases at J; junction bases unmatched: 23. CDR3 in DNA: TGTGCCAGCAGGACTGGTTGGGGCGTGAGGGAGGGTTTGGGCAATGAGCAGTTCTTC. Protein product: CASRTGWGVREGLGNEQFF. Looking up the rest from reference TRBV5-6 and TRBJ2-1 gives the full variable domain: DAGVTQSPTHLIKTRGQQVTLRCSPKSGHDTVSWYQQALGQGPQFIFQYYEEEERQRGNFPDRFSGHQFPNYSSELNVNALLLGDSALYLCASRTGWGVREGLGNEQFFGPGTRLTVL.

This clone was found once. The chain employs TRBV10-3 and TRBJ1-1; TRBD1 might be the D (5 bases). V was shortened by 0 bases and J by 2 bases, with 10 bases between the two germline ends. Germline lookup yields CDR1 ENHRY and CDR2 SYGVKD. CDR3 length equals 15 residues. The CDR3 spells CAISESGGVNTEAFF. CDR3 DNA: TGTGCCATCAGTGAGTCGGGGGGAGTAAACACTGAAGCTTTCTTT.